This TCR beta chain is drawn from a study of cytomegalovirus exposure and HLA in healthy donors. Study-wide results and limits: Some public TCRs appeared in many individuals, while most sequences were rare. In a later analysis, a missense DCLRE1C variant was linked to TCR beta V- and J-gene trimming. Confirmation in vitro established that a few CMV-associated chains were specific for CMV antigens.

Points on this clone: Its antigen is not identified.

PCR involved 60 Vbeta and 13 Jbeta primers. TCRdb's copy holds only in-frame clones and misses some; the assay was immunoSEQ multiplex PCR. The sample includes 100,000 to 150,000 clones, just over 75% of them seen just once. CDR1 MNHEY and CDR2 SMNVEV come from the germline V gene (reference sequence). This CDR3 is 14 amino acids long. The V segment lost 5 bases and the J segment 5 bases; nucleotides outside the gene matches: 4. J is TRBJ1-5 and V is TRBV27; TRBD1 agrees at 9 bases. The specimen was PBMCs. This clonotype was obtained from a woman aged 45-59 years in good health and CMV-seronegative. The CDR3, as DNA: TGTGCCAGCAGTCGGGACAGGGTAGATCAGCCCCAGCATTTT. The encoded protein is CASSRDRVDQPQHF.